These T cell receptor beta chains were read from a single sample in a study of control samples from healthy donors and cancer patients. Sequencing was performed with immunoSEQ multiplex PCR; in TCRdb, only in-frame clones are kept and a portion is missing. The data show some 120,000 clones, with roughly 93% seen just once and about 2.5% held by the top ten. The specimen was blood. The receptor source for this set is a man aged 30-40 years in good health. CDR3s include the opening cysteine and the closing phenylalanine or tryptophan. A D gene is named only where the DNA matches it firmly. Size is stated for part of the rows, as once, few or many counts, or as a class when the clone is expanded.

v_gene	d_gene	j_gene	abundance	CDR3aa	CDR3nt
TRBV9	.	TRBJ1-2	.	CASSRPGPNYGYTF	TGTGCCAGCAGCCGGCCGGGTCCTAACTATGGCTACACCTTC
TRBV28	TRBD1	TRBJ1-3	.	CASSSHQGAGGGNTIYF	TGTGCCAGCAGTTCCCACCAGGGGGCAGGGGGAGGAAACACCATATATTTT
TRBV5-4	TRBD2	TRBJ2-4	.	CASSGGGLAGSKNIQYF	TGTGCCAGCAGCGGGGGGGGACTAGCGGGTTCCAAAAACATTCAGTACTTC
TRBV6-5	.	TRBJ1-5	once	CASRFTINSNQPQHF	TGTGCCAGCAGGTTTACGATTAATAGCAATCAGCCCCAGCATTTT
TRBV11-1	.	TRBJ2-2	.	CASSPLENTGELFF	TGTGCCAGCAGCCCCCTGGAGAACACCGGGGAGCTGTTTTTT
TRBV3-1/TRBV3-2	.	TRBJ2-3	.	CASSQGEDTQYF	TGTGCCAGCAGCCAAGGTGAAGATACGCAGTATTTT
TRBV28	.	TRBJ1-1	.	CASSLEGRKAFF	TGTGCCAGCAGTTTAGAGGGCAGGAAAGCTTTCTTT
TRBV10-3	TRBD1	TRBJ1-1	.	CAIRKDRGGTEAFF	TGTGCCATCAGGAAGGACAGGGGCGGAACTGAAGCTTTCTTT
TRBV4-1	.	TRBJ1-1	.	CASSQDQGMNTEAFF	TGCGCCAGCAGCCAAGATCAGGGAATGAACACTGAAGCTTTCTTT
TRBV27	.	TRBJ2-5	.	CASSPTPAQVGRETQYF	TGTGCCAGCAGTCCGACCCCTGCGCAGGTTGGGAGGGAGACCCAGTACTTC
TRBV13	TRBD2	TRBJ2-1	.	CASTIMGLATDNEQFF	TGTGCCAGCACCATCATGGGACTAGCGACCGACAATGAGCAGTTCTTC
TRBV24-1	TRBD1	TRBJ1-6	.	CATSDSTGGRDSPLHF	TGTGCCACCAGTGATTCGACAGGGGGCCGGGATTCACCCCTCCACTTT
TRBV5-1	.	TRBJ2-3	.	CASSYGGADTQYF	TGCGCCAGCAGCTATGGAGGTGCAGATACGCAGTATTTT
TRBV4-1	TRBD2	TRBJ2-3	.	CASSQDLAGGLADTQYF	TGCGCCAGCAGCCAAGACTTAGCGGGGGGGTTGGCAGATACGCAGTATTTT
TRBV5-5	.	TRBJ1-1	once	CASSPTTGTEAFF	TGTGCCAGCAGCCCCACTACGGGCACTGAAGCTTTCTTT
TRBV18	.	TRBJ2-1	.	CASSPARQLNNEQFF	TGTGCCAGCTCACCCGCGCGCCAGCTGAACAATGAGCAGTTCTTC
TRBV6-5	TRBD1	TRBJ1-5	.	CASSGTVNQPQHF	TGTGCCAGCAGCGGGACAGTTAATCAGCCCCAGCATTTT
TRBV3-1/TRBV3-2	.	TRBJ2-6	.	CASSLQDSGANVLTF	TGTGCCAGCAGCCTCCAGGACTCTGGGGCCAACGTCCTGACTTTC
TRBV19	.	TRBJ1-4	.	CASSPSGQGEKLFF	TGTGCCAGTAGTCCGTCCGGGCAGGGTGAAAAACTGTTTTTT
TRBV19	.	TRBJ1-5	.	CASSRTATSNQPQHF	TGTGCCAGTAGCCGGACGGCAACTTCCAATCAGCCCCAGCATTTT
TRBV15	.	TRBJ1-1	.	CATSRDMAANTEAFF	TGTGCCACCAGCAGAGATATGGCGGCGAACACTGAAGCTTTCTTT
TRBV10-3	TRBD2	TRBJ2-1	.	CAIRETSGDNEQFF	TGTGCCATCAGGGAGACTAGCGGGGACAATGAGCAGTTCTTC
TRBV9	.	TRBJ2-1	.	CASSVGARSSSYNEQFF	TGTGCCAGCAGCGTAGGTGCGCGATCGAGCTCCTACAATGAGCAGTTCTTC
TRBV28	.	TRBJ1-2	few	CASRPPSDYGYTF	TGTGCCAGCCGCCCTCCCTCTGACTATGGCTACACCTTC
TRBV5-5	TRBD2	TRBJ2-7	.	CASSLELADSYEQYF	TGTGCCAGCAGCTTGGAGCTAGCGGACTCCTACGAGCAGTACTTC
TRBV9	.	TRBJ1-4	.	CASSVGGRVNEKLFF	TGTGCCAGCAGCGTAGGGGGCAGAGTGAATGAAAAACTGTTTTTT
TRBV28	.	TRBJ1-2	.	CASSLGGPHHLYGYTF	TGTGCCAGCAGTTTAGGGGGGCCTCACCACCTCTATGGCTACACCTTC
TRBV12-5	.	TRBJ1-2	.	CASGLGSGVMALDF	TGTGCTAGTGGTTTGGGAAGTGGGGTAATGGCCTTGGACTTC
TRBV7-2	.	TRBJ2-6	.	CASPEGGSGANVLTF	TGTGCCAGCCCAGAAGGGGGCTCTGGGGCCAACGTCCTGACTTTC
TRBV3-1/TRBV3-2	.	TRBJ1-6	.	CASSWRQVSSFGSPLHF	TGTGCCAGCAGTTGGAGACAGGTTTCTTCCTTTGGATCACCCCTCCACTTT